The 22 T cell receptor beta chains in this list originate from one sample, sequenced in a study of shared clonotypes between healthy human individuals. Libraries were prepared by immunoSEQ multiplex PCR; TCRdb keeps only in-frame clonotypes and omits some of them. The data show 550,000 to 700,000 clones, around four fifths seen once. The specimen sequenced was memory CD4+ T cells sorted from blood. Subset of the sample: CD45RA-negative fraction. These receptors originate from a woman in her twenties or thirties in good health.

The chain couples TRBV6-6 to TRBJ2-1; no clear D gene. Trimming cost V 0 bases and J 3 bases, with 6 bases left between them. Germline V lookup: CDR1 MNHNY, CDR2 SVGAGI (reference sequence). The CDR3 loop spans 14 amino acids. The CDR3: CASSYSTGYNEQFF. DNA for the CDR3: TGTGCCAGCAGTTACTCAACGGGCTACAATGAGCAGTTCTTC.

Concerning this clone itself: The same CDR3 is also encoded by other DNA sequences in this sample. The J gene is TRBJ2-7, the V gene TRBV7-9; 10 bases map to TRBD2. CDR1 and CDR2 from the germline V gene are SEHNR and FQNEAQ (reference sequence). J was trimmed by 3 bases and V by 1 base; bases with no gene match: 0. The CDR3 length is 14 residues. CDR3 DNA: TGTGCCAGCAGCTTAGGACTAGCGGGCTACGAGCAGTACTTC. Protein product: CASSLGLAGYEQYF.

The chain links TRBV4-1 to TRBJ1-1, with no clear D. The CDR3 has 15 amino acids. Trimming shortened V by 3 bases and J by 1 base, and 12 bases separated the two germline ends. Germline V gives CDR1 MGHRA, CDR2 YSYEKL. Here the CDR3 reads CASSHAIRKNTEAFF. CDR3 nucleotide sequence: TGCGCCAGCAGCCACGCCATACGAAAGAACACTGAAGCTTTCTTT.

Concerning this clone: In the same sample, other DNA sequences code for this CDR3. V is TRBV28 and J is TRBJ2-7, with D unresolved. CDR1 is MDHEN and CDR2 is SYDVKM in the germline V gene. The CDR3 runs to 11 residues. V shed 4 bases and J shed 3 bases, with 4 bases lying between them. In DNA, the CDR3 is TGTGCCAGCAGTTCCCACTACGAGCAGTACTTC. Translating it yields CASSSHYEQYF.

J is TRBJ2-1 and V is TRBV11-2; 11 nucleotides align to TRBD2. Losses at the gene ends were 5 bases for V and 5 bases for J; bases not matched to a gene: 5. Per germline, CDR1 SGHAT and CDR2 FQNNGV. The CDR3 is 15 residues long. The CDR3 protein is CASSPTSGVDNEQFF. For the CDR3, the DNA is TGTGCCAGCAGCCCGACTAGCGGGGTGGACAATGAGCAGTTCTTC.

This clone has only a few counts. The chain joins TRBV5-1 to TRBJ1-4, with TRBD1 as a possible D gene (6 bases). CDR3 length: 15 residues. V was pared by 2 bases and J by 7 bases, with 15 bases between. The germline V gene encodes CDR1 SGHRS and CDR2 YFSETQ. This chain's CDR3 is CASSLQGDESEKLFF. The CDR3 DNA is TGCGCCAGCAGCTTACAGGGAGATGAAAGTGAAAAACTGTTTTTT.

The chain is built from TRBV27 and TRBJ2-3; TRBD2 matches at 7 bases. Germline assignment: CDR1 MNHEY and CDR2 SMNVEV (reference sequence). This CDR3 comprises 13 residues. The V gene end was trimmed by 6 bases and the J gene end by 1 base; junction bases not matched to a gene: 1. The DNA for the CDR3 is TGTGCCAGCAGAGGACTAGGCACAGATACGCAGTATTTT. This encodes CASRGLGTDTQYF.

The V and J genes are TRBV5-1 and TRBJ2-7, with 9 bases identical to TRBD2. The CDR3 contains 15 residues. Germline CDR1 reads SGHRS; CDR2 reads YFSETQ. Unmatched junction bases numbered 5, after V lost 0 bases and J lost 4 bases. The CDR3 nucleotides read TGCGCCAGCAGCTTGGAGGGTAGCGGGAGTTACGAGCAGTACTTC. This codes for CASSLEGSGSYEQYF.

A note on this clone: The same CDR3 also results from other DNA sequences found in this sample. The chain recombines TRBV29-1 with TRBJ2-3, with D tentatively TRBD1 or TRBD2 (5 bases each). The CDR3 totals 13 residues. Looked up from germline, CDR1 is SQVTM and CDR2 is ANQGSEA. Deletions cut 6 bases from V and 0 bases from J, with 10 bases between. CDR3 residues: CSVAGASTDTQYF. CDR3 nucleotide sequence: TGCAGCGTCGCCGGGGCTAGCACAGATACGCAGTATTTT.

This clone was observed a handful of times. In DNA, the CDR3 is TGTGCCACCAGCAGAGAATGGGACAAAGGGACCCAGTACTTC. Protein sequence: CATSREWDKGTQYF. The chain combines TRBV15 with TRBJ2-5; the D gene is possibly TRBD1 (6 bases). This CDR3 comprises 14 residues. Germline lookup yields CDR1 LNHNV and CDR2 YYDKDF (reference sequence). V lost 0 bases and J lost 7, with 12 bases in between.

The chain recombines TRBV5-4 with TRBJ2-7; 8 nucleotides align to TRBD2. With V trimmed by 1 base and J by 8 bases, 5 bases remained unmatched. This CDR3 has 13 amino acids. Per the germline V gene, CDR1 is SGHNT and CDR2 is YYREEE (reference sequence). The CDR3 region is CASSLSDSGKQYF. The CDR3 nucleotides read TGTGCCAGCAGCTTGTCGGATAGCGGGAAGCAGTACTTC.

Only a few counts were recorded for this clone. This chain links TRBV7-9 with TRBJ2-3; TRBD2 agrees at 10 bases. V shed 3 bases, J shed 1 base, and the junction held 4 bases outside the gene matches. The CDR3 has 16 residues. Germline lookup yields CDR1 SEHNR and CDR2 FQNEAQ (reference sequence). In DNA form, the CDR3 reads TGTGCCAGCAGCTTGTCGCTAGCGGGAGGCACAGATACGCAGTATTTT. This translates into CASSLSLAGGTDTQYF.

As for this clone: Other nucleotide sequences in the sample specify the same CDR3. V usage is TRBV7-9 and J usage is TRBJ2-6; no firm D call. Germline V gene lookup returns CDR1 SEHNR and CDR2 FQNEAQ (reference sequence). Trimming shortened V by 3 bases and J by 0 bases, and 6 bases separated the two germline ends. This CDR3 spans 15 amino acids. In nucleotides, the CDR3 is TGTGCCAGCAGCTTGGTTAGCTCTGGGGCCAACGTCCTGACTTTC. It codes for CASSLVSSGANVLTF.

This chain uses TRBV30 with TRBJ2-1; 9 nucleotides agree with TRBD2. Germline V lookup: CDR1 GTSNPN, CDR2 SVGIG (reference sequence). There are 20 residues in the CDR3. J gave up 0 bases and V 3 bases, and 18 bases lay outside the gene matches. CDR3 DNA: TGTGCCTGGAGCGGGCGTGGACTAGCGTCCTACAGGGGCTCCTACAATGAGCAGTTCTTC. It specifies CAWSGRGLASYRGSYNEQFF.

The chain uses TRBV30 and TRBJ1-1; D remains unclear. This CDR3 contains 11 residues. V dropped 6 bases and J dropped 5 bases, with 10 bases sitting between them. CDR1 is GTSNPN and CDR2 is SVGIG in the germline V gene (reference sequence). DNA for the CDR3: TGTGCCTGTAAGCGGTTGACTGAAGCTTTCTTT. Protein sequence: CACKRLTEAFF.

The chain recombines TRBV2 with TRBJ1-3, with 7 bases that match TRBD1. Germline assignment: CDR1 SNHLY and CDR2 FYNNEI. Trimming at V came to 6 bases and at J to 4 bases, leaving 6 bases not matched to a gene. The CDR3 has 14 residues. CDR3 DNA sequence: TGTGCCAGCAGACGACAGGGTGGCGGAAACACCATATATTTT. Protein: CASRRQGGGNTIYF.

The CDR3 region has the DNA TGTGCCAGCAGTGCGGGACTAGCGGGAGGGGCTGGGGCCAACGTCCTGACTTTC. This gives the protein CASSAGLAGGAGANVLTF. The chain couples TRBV6-1 to TRBJ2-6; TRBD2 aligns across 16 bases. V was pared by 4 bases and J by 2 bases, with 2 bases of the junction left unmatched. Germline V lookup: CDR1 MNHNS, CDR2 SASEGT. This CDR3 is 18 amino acids long.

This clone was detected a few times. The CDR3 DNA reads as TGCGCCAGCAGGAGCGGCTACACCGGGGAGCTGTTTTTT. It is translated as CASRSGYTGELFF. The chain links TRBV10-1 to TRBJ2-2; perhaps TRBD2 as D (5 bases). This CDR3 region has 13 residues. V dropped 6 bases and J dropped 3 bases, with 8 bases sitting between them. CDR1 and CDR2 (germline): WNHNN, SYGVQD (reference sequence).

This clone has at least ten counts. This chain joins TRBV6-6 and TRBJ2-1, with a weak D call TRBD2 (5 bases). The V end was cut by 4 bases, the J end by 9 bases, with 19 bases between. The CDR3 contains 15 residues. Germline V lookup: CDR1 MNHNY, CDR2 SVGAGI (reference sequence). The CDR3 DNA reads TGTGCCAGCAGTTCCGGCGGCGGGTCGATCGGTGAGCAGTTCTTC. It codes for CASSSGGGSIGEQFF.

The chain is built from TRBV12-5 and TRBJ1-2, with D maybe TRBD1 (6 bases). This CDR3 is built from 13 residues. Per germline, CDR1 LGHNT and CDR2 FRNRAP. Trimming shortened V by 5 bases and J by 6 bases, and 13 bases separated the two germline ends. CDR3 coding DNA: TGTGCTAGTGGTACCGACAGGTTCCATGGCTACACCTTC. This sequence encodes CASGTDRFHGYTF. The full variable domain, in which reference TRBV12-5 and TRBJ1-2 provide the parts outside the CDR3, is DARVTQTPRHKVTEMGQEVTMRCQPILGHNTVFWYRQTMMQGLELLAYFRNRAPLDDSGMPKDRFSAEMPDATLATLKIQPSEPRDSAVYFCASGTDRFHGYTFGSGTRLTVV.

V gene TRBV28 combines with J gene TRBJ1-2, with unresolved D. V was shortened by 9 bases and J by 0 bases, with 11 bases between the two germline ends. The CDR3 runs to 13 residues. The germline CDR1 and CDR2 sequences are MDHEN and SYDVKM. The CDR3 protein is CASYSHPNYGYTF. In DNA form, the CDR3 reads TGTGCCAGTTATTCTCACCCTAACTATGGCTACACCTTC.

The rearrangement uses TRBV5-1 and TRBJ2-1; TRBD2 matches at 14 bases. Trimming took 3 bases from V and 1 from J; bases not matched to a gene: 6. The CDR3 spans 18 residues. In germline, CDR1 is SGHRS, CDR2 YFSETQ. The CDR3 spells CASSWRGLAGASYNEQFF. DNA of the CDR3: TGCGCCAGCAGCTGGAGGGGACTAGCGGGAGCTTCCTACAATGAGCAGTTCTTC.